The 7 T cell receptor beta chains below come from one sample, sequenced in a study of blood T cell repertoires in COVID-19. Profiling relied on immunoSEQ multiplex PCR, and the TCRdb table lists in-frame clones only, not all of them. Found here are about 70,000 clones, nearly 80% of them singletons; the top ten hold approximately 6.8%. What was sequenced was peripheral blood. All receptors derive from a woman aged 60-75 years with acute or convalescent COVID-19.

J is TRBJ2-1 and V is TRBV15; 15 nucleotides align to TRBD2. CDR1 is LNHNV, CDR2 YYDKDF, per germline (reference sequence). CDR3 size: 17 residues. V lost 6 bases, J lost 1 base, and 4 bases stayed unmatched. The CDR3 region has the DNA TGTGCCACCAGTCATGGGACTAGCGGGGGGTCCTACAATGAGCAGTTCTTC. Its translation is CATSHGTSGGSYNEQFF.

This CDR3 reads CASREGQTNTEAFF. The CDR3 bases are TGTGCCAGTAGGGAGGGGCAGACTAACACTGAAGCTTTCTTT. The chain recombines TRBV19 with TRBJ1-1; D might be TRBD1 (5 bases). Germline values: CDR1 LNHDA, CDR2 SQIVND (reference sequence). The CDR3 runs to 14 residues. V was cut by 6 bases and J by 2 bases, with 13 bases left in between. The complete variable domain, with remaining parts taken from reference TRBV19 and TRBJ1-1, reads DGGITQSPKYLFRKEGQNVTLSCEQNLNHDAMYWYRQDPGQGLRLIYYSQIVNDFQKGDIAEGYSVSREKKESFPLTVTSAQKNPTAFYLCASREGQTNTEAFFGQGTRLTVV.

The chain has TRBV7-2 and TRBJ1-2; D not resolved. Deletions cut 5 bases from V and 7 bases from J, with 20 bases between. Germline loops: CDR1 SGHTA, CDR2 FQGNSA. The CDR3 is 15 residues long. The CDR3 coding sequence is TGTGCCAGCAGCCAGCGGGCCGCCAGAGTAGGTGGCTACACCTTC. It specifies CASSQRAARVGGYTF.

This chain joins TRBV5-1 and TRBJ2-2; D is unclear. This CDR3 comprises 14 residues. CDR1 and CDR2 (germline): SGHRS, YFSETQ. Deletions cut 2 bases from V and 7 bases from J, with 12 bases between. The CDR3 sequence: CASSFVGASGELFF. In DNA, the CDR3 is TGCGCCAGCAGCTTCGTTGGTGCTAGCGGGGAGCTGTTTTTT.

The V call is TRBV11-2, the J call TRBJ1-6; weak D call: TRBD1 (5 bases). Germline CDR1 reads SGHAT; CDR2 reads FQNNGV. The ends were cut back, 3 bases at V and 10 bases at J, with 13 bases in the middle. The CDR3 is 14 amino acids. The DNA of the CDR3 is TGTGCCAGCAGCTTGACAGCGGGAGGATCACCCCTCCACTTT. As protein: CASSLTAGGSPLHF.

The count of this clone is one. The chain couples TRBV6-5 to TRBJ2-5; 14 positions agree with TRBD2. The CDR3 sequence is 15 residues long. Looked up from germline, CDR1 is MNHEY and CDR2 is SVGAGI. Trimming removed 6 bases from V and 4 bases from J; junction bases left unmatched: 4. The CDR3 region is CASRLGTSGGETQYF. The CDR3 DNA reads as TGTGCCAGCAGACTCGGGACTAGCGGGGGAGAGACCCAGTACTTC.

The J gene is TRBJ2-3, the V gene TRBV6-5; D is undetermined. The CDR3 consists of 13 residues. V lost 8 bases to trimming and J lost 5 bases, with 14 bases between them. CDR1 is MNHEY, CDR2 SVGAGI, per germline. This CDR3 is CASLSSTGDTQYF. The DNA for the CDR3 is TGTGCCAGCCTCTCCTCCACCGGAGATACGCAGTATTTT.